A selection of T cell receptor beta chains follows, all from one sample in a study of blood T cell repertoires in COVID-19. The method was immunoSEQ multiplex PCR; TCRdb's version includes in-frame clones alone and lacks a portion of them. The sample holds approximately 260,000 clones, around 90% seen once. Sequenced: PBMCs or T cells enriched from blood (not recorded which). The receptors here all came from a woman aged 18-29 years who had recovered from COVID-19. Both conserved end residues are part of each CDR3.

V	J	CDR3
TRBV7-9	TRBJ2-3	CASSPIDSTDTQYF
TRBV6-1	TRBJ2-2	CASSETDPTGELFF
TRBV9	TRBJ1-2	CASSVDPSVYYGYTF
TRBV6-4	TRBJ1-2	CASSDSWGEGYTF
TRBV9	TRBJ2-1	CASSVMGTGEQFF
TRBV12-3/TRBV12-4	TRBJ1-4	CASSAGTNEKLFF
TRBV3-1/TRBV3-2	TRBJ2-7	CASSQFPLGTNYEQYF
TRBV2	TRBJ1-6	CASSEQGANSPLHF
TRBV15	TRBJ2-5	CATSRDWAGAGQETQYF
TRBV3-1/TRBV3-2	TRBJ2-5	CASSQVLAPQETQYF
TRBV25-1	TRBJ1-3	CASSEWSSGNTIYF
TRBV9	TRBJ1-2	CASSPGYRGHYGYTF
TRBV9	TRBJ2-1	CASSVNARASGGALQPEQFF
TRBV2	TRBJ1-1	CASTPDRVTEAFF
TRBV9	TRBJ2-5	CASSAGQDEETQYF
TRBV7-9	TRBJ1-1	CASSSIREGNTEAFF
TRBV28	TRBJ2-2	CASSSLAGAAGELFF
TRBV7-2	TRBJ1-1	CASSLNSMRVGNTEAFF
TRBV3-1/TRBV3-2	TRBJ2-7	CASSQDFLAGPYEQYF
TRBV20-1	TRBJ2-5	CSASSSGEETQYF
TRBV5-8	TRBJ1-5	CASSGRDRVLFGSQPQHF
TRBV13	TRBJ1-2	CASSDRSNYGYTF
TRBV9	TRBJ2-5	CASSVGDREKETQYF
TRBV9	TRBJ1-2	CASSAGIYGYTF